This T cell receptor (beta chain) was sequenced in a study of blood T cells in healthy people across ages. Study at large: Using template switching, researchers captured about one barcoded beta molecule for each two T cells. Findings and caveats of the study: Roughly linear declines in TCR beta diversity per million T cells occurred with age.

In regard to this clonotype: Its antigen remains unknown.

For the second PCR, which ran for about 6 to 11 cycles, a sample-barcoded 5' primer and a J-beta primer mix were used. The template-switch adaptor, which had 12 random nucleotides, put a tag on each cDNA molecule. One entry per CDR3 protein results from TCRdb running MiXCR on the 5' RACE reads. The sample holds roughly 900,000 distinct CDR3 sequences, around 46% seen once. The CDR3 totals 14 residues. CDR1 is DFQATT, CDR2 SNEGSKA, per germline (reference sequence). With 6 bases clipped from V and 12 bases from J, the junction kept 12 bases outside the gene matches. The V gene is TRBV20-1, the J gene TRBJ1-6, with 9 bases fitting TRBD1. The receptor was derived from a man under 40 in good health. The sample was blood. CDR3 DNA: TGCAGTGCCCAAAGAGGGACAGGGTCTGTACCCCTCCACTTT. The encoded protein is CSAQRGTGSVPLHF.